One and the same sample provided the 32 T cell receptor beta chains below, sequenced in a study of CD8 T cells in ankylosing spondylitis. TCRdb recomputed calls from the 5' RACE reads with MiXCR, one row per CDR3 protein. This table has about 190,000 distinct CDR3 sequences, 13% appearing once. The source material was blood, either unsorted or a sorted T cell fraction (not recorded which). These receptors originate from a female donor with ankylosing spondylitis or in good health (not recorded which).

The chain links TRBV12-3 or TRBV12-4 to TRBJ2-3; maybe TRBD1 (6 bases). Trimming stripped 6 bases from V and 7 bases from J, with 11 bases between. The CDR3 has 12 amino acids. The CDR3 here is CASRTQGHTQYF. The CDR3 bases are TGTGCCAGCAGAACTCAGGGGCATACGCAGTATTTT.

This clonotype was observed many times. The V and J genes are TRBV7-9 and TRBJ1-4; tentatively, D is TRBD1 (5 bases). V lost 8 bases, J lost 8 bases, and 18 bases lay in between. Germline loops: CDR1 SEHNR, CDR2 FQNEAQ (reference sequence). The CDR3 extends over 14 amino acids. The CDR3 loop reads CASGRGREEEKLFF. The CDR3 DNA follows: TGTGCCAGCGGGCGGGGCAGGGAAGAGGAAAAACTGTTTTTT.

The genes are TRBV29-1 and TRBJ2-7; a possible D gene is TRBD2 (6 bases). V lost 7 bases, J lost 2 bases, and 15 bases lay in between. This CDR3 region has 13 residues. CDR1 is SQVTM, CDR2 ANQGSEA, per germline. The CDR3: CSAGRAGPYEQYF. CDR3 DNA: TGCAGCGCCGGGCGAGCGGGTCCCTACGAGCAGTACTTC.

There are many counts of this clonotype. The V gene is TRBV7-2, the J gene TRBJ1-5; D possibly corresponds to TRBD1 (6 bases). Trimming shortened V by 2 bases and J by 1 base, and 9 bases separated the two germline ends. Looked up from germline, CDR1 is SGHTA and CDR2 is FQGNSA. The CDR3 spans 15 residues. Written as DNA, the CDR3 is TGTGCCAGCAGCTTACTGGGGGCGAGCAATCAGCCCCAGCATTTT. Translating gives CASSLLGASNQPQHF.

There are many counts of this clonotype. The CDR3 DNA reads as TGTGCCAGCAGTTACTCGGACTGGAACACTGAAGCTTTCTTT. It encodes CASSYSDWNTEAFF. J is TRBJ1-1 and V is TRBV6-5; D unclear. The CDR3 runs 14 residues. Trimming stripped 0 bases from V and 1 base from J, with 6 bases between. CDR1 is MNHEY and CDR2 is SVGAGI in the germline V gene.

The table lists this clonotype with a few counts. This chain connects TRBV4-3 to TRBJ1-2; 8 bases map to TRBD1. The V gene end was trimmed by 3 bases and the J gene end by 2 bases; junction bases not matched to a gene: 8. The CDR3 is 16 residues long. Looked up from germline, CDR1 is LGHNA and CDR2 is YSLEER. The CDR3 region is CASSHEIQGANYGYTF. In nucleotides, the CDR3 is TGCGCCAGCAGCCATGAAATCCAGGGGGCCAACTATGGCTACACCTTC.

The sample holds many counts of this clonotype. The CDR3 DNA reads TGTGCCACCAGTGCCGGCGGAGGGCGGTTGGATGGCTACACCTTC. Amino acids: CATSAGGGRLDGYTF. The V call is TRBV24-1, the J call TRBJ1-2, with D uncertain. CDR3 length equals 15 residues. The V gene's germline CDR1 is KGHDR and CDR2 SFDVKD. Deletions cut 5 bases from V and 6 bases from J, with 18 bases between.

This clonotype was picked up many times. CDR3 DNA sequence: TGTGCCACCAGCTCCGCGGGAGGGCCGCGGGAGCAGTACTTC. Protein: CATSSAGGPREQYF. The chain is built from TRBV15 and TRBJ2-7; 9 positions agree with TRBD2. From germline, CDR1 is LNHNV and CDR2 YYDKDF (reference sequence). The trim removed 5 bases at V and 7 bases at J, leaving 9 bases unmatched. CDR3 length: 14 amino acids.

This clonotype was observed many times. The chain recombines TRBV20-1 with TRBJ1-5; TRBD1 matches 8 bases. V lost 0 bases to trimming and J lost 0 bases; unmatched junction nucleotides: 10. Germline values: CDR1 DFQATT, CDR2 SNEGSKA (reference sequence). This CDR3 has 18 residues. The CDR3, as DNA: TGCAGTGCTAGAGATCGAATGGACAGGGAGTTTAGCAATCAGCCCCAGCATTTT. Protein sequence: CSARDRMDREFSNQPQHF.

The CDR3 is CASSLTDSPSRDTEAFF. The DNA of the CDR3 is TGTGCCAGCAGCTTAACGGACAGTCCCTCACGGGACACTGAAGCTTTCTTT. J is TRBJ1-1 and V is TRBV7-3; D possibly corresponds to TRBD1 (6 bases). This CDR3 contains 17 residues. CDR1 is SGHTA, CDR2 FQGTGA, per germline. V was trimmed by 0 bases and J by 3 bases, leaving 17 bases between them.

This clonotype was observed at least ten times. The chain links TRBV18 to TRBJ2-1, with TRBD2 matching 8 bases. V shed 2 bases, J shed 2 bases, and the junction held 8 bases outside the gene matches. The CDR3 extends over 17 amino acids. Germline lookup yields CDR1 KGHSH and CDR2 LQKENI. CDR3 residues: CASSPSTSGTTYNEQFF. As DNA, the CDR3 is TGTGCCAGCTCACCATCCACTAGCGGAACCACCTACAATGAGCAGTTCTTC.

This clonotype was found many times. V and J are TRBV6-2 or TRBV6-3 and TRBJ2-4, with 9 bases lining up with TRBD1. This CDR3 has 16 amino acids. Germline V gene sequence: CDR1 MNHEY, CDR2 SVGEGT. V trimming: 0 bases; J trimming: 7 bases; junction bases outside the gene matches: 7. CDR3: CASSYSGQGPHNIQYF. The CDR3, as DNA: TGTGCCAGCAGTTACTCAGGACAGGGGCCTCACAACATTCAGTACTTC.

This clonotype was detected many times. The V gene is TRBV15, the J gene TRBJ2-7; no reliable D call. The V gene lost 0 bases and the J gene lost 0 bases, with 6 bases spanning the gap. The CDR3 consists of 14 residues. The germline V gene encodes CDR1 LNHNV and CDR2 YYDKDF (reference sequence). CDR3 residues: CATSREKSSYEQYF. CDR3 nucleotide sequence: TGTGCCACCAGCAGAGAAAAGAGCTCCTACGAGCAGTACTTC.

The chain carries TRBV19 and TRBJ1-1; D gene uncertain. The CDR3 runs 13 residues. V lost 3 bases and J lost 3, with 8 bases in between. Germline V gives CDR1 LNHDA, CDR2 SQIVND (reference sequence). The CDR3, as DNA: TGTGCCAGTAGTATGAGGTTTGACACTGAAGCTTTCTTT. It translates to CASSMRFDTEAFF.

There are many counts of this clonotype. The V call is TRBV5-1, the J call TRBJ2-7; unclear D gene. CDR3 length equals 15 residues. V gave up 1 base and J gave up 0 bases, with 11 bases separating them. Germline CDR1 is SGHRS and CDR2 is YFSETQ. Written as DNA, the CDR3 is TGCGCCAGCAGCTTGCCACTTCAAAGCTCCTACGAGCAGTACTTC. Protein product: CASSLPLQSSYEQYF.

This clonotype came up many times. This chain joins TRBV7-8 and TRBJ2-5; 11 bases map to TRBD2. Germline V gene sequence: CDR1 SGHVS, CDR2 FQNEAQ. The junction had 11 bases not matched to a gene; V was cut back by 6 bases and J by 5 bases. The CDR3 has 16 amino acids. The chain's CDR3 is CASRPILAGGSETQYF. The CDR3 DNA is TGTGCCAGCAGACCTATCCTAGCGGGAGGATCGGAGACCCAGTACTTC.

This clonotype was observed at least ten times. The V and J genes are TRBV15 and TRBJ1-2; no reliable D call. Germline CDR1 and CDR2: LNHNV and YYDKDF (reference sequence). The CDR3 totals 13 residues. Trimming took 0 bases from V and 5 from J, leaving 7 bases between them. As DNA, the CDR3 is TGTGCCACCAGCAGAGATCATCGGTATGGCTACACCTTC. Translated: CATSRDHRYGYTF.

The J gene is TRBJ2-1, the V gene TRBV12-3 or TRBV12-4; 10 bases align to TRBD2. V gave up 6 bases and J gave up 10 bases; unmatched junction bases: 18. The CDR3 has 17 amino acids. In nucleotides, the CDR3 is TGTGCCAGCAGGGATCTTCTAGCGGGAGAGGGGGGTCAGGAGCAGTTCTTC. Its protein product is CASRDLLAGEGGQEQFF.

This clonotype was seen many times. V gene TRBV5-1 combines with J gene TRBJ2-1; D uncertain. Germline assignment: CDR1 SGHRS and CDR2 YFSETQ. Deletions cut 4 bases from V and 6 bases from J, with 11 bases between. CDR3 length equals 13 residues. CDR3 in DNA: TGCGCCAGCAGCACCGATTTGGGCAATGAGCAGTTCTTC. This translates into CASSTDLGNEQFF.

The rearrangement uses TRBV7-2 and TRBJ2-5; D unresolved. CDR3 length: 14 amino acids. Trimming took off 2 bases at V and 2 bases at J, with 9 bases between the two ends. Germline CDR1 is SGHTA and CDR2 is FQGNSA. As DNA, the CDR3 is TGTGCCAGCAGCTTATACGCGGATCAAGAGACCCAGTACTTC. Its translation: CASSLYADQETQYF.

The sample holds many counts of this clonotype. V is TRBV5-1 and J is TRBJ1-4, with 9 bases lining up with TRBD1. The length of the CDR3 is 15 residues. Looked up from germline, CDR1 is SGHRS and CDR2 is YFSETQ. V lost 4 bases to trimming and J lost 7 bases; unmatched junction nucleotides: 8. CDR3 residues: CASSTGDRVAEKLFF. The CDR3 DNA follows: TGCGCCAGCAGCACTGGGGACAGGGTAGCTGAAAAACTGTTTTTT. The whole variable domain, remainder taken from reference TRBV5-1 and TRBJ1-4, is KAGVTQTPRYLIKTRGQQVTLSCSPISGHRSVSWYQQTPGQGLQFLFEYFSETQRNKGNFPGRFSGRQFSNSRSEMNVSTLELGDSALYLCASSTGDRVAEKLFFGSGTQLSVL.

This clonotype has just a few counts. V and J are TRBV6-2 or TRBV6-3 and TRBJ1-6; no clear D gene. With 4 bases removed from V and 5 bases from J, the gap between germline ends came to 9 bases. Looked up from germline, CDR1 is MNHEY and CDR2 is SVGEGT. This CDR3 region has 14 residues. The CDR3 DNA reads TGTGCCAGCAGTTCCCGGCCGAATAATTCACCCCTCCACTTT. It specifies CASSSRPNNSPLHF.

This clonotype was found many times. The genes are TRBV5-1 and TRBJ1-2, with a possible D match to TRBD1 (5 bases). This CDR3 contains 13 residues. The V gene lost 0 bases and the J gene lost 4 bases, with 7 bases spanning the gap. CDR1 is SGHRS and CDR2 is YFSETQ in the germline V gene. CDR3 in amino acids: CASSLGQLYGYTF. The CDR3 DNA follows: TGCGCCAGCAGCTTGGGACAGCTCTATGGCTACACCTTC.

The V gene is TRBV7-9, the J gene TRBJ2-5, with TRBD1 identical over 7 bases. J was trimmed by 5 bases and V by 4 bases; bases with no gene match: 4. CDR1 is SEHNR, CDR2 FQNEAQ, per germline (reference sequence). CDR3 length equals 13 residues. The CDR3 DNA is TGTGCCAGCAGCTCGACAGGGACGGAGACCCAGTACTTC. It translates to CASSSTGTETQYF.

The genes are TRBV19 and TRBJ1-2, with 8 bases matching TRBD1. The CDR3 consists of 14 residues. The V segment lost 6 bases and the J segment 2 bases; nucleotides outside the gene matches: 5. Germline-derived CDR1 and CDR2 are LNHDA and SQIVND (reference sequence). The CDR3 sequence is CASRDRGQNYGYTF. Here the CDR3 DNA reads TGTGCCAGTAGAGACAGGGGCCAGAACTATGGCTACACCTTC.

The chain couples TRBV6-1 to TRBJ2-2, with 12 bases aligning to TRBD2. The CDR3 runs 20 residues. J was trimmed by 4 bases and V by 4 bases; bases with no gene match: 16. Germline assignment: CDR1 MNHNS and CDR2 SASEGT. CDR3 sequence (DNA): TGTGCCAGCAGTGGGGGCCGTCCTAGCGGGAGGGCCTCGGTCACCGGGGAGCTGTTTTTT. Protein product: CASSGGRPSGRASVTGELFF.

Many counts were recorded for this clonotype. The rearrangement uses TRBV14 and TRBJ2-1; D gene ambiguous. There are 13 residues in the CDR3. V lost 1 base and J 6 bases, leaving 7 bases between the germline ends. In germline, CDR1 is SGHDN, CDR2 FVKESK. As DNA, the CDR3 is TGTGCCAGCAGCCAAGTTCTGCCCAATGAGCAGTTCTTC. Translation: CASSQVLPNEQFF.

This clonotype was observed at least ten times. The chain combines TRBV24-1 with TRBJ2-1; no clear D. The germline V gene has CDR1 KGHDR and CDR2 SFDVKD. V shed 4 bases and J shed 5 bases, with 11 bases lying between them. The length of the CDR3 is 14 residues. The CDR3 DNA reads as TGTGCCACCAGTGACCCCTCCCAGGACAATGAGCAGTTCTTC. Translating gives CATSDPSQDNEQFF.

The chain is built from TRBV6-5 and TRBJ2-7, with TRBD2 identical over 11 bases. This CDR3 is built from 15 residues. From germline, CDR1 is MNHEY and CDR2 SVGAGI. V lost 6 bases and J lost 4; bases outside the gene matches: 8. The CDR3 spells CASSVTSGSQYEQYF. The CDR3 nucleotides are TGTGCCAGCAGCGTTACTAGCGGGAGTCAGTACGAGCAGTACTTC.

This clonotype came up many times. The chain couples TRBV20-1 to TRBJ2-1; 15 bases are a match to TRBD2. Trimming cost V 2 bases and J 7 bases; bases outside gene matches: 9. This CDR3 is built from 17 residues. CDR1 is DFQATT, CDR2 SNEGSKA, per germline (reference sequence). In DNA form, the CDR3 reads TGCAGTGCTAGACTCATCGCCGGGACTAGCGGGAGGAATGAGCAGTTCTTC. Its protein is CSARLIAGTSGRNEQFF.

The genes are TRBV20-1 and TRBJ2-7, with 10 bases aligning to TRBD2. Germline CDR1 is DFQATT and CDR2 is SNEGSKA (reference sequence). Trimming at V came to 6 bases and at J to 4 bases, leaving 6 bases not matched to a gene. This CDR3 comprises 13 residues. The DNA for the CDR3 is TGCAGTGCGTCCGGGACTAGCGTATACGAGCAGTACTTC. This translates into CSASGTSVYEQYF.

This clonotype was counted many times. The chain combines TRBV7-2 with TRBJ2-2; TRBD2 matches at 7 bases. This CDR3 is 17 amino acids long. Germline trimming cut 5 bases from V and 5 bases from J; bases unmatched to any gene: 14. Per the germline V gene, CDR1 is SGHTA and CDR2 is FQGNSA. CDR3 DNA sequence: TGTGCCAGCAGCCCAGCCCCGACTAGCCCTTTAACCGGGGAGCTGTTTTTT. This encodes CASSPAPTSPLTGELFF.